This T cell receptor (beta chain) was sequenced in a study of graft-versus-host responses after intestinal transplantation. In the study overall: Each recipient received anti-thymocyte globulin induction, then tacrolimus and steroids for approximately three years.

Profiled with immunoSEQ multiplex PCR; TCRdb holds only in-frame clones, not every one. The data show about 88,000 clones, 90% seen once. V shed 0 bases and J shed 4 bases, with 15 bases lying between them. This CDR3 has 16 amino acids. Germline V lookup: CDR1 SGHAT, CDR2 FQNNGV. A word on this clone: Its target is not known.

Regarding the study as a whole: Early post-transplant declines in HvG were associated with peak levels of circulating GvH clones. Detection of GvH clones occurred in recipient marrow, and some had their first appearance in ileum or blood.

The clonotype originates from a human donor who received an intestinal transplant. The sequences come from unstimulated CD4+ T cells sorted from spleen or lymph node cells, collected before intestinal transplant. The J gene is TRBJ1-2, the V gene TRBV11-2; the D is unclear. CDR3: CASSLEAQRSGYGYTF. As DNA, the CDR3 is TGTGCCAGCAGCTTAGAGGCACAACGAAGTGGCTATGGCTACACCTTC.